One and the same sample provided the 28 T cell receptor beta chains below, sequenced in a study of neoadjuvant nivolumab and ipilimumab in lung cancer. Profiled with immunoSEQ multiplex PCR; TCRdb holds only in-frame clones, not every one. This sample has roughly 32,000 clones, with more than 85% found just once. The input for sequencing was peripheral blood, taken after neoadjuvant nivolumab, alone or with ipilimumab, at or shortly before surgery. The receptors were gathered from an adult with non-small cell lung cancer.

V usage is TRBV5-4 and J usage is TRBJ2-5; no firm D call. Germline loops: CDR1 SGHNT, CDR2 YYREEE (reference sequence). This CDR3 is built from 14 residues. V was shortened by 3 bases and J by 3 bases, with 12 bases between the two germline ends. CDR3 residues: CASSSRLRKETQYF. In DNA form, the CDR3 reads TGTGCCAGCAGCTCCCGGCTTAGAAAAGAGACCCAGTACTTC.

This rearrangement joins TRBV5-1 to TRBJ1-5; 10 bases line up with TRBD1. In germline, CDR1 is SGHRS, CDR2 YFSETQ. CDR3 length: 15 residues. V shed 7 bases and J 3 bases; nucleotides not matched to a gene: 7. DNA of the CDR3: TGCGCCAGCCGACCAGGGACAGGGGTCAATCAGCCCCAGCATTTT. This gives the protein CASRPGTGVNQPQHF.

The J gene is TRBJ1-2, the V gene TRBV4-1; no clear D gene. The V gene's germline CDR1 is MGHRA and CDR2 YSYEKL. Trimming cost V 3 bases and J 1 base, with 9 bases left between them. The CDR3 runs to 14 residues. Here the CDR3 DNA reads TGCGCCAGCAGCCAGTCGACCCTTAACTATGGCTACACCTTC. Amino acid sequence: CASSQSTLNYGYTF.

The chain links TRBV11-2 to TRBJ2-1; unclear D gene. The CDR3 has 15 residues. Trimming removed 3 bases at V and 6 bases at J, with 15 bases between. CDR1 and CDR2 from the germline V gene are SGHAT and FQNNGV. This chain's CDR3 is CASSLALRTPNEQFF. CDR3 sequence (DNA): TGTGCCAGCAGCTTGGCCTTGCGAACTCCCAATGAGCAGTTCTTC.

The chain has TRBV11-2 and TRBJ2-2; tentative D call: TRBD1 (5 bases). With 2 bases removed from V and 0 bases from J, the gap between germline ends came to 7 bases. The CDR3 consists of 15 residues. CDR1 and CDR2 (germline): SGHAT, FQNNGV. CDR3: CASSLTGTNTGELFF. DNA of the CDR3: TGTGCCAGCAGCTTAACAGGCACGAACACCGGGGAGCTGTTTTTT.

This rearrangement joins TRBV10-3 to TRBJ2-7; D gene ambiguous. V was pared by 4 bases and J by 3 bases, with 4 bases between. The length of the CDR3 is 11 residues. Germline V gene data show CDR1 as ENHRY and CDR2 as SYGVKD. The CDR3 spells CAISGSYEQYF. In nucleotides, the CDR3 is TGTGCCATCAGTGGGAGCTACGAGCAGTACTTC.

This chain connects TRBV6-5 to TRBJ2-1, with a weak D call TRBD2 (5 bases). The length of the CDR3 is 12 residues. From germline, CDR1 is MNHEY and CDR2 SVGAGI. The V end lost 6 bases, the J end lost 10 bases, and 13 bases lay between the germline ends. As DNA, the CDR3 is TGTGCCAGCAGGGGCGGTAGAGGGGAGCAGTTCTTC. This gives the protein CASRGGRGEQFF.

V is TRBV28 and J is TRBJ1-1; no reliable D call. This CDR3 comprises 12 residues. Between the trimmed V and J ends, which lost 8 bases and 7 bases, there was a span of 14 bases. CDR1 is MDHEN and CDR2 is SYDVKM in the germline V gene. DNA for the CDR3: TGTGCCAGCGCAAGTACCCGCTTTGAAGCTTTCTTT. It encodes CASASTRFEAFF.

This chain connects TRBV6-5 to TRBJ1-1; D is ambiguous. There are 13 residues in the CDR3. V lost 6 bases, J lost 1 base, and 9 bases lay in between. CDR1 is MNHEY and CDR2 is SVGAGI in the germline V gene. CDR3 loop: CASRLSRNTEAFF. The DNA for the CDR3 is TGTGCCAGCAGACTTAGTAGGAACACTGAAGCTTTCTTT.

The CDR3 sequence is CASSFMTGYEQYF. For the CDR3, the DNA is TGCGCCAGCAGCTTCATGACAGGATACGAGCAGTACTTC. This chain joins TRBV5-1 and TRBJ2-7, with D perhaps TRBD1 (6 bases). This CDR3 has 13 residues. Germline-derived CDR1 and CDR2 are SGHRS and YFSETQ. V lost 2 bases to trimming and J lost 4 bases, with 10 bases between them.

The V gene is TRBV28, the J gene TRBJ2-3, with TRBD2 matching over 11 bases. The CDR3 has 15 residues. Germline V CDR1 and CDR2: MDHEN, SYDVKM. V shed 6 bases and J 5 bases; nucleotides not matched to a gene: 7. CDR3 in amino acids: CASSPLAGVIDTQYF. Here the CDR3 DNA reads TGTGCCAGCAGCCCACTAGCGGGAGTGATAGATACGCAGTATTTT.

The rearrangement joins TRBV6-5 to TRBJ1-2, with D perhaps TRBD1 (5 bases). The CDR3 is 13 residues long. V lost 8 bases and J 4 bases, leaving 14 bases between the germline ends. From germline, CDR1 is MNHEY and CDR2 SVGAGI. The CDR3: CASRTTTSYGYTF. CDR3 bases: TGTGCCAGCCGGACAACTACAAGCTATGGCTACACCTTC.

V usage is TRBV13 and J usage is TRBJ2-1; D not resolved. Germline V gene lookup returns CDR1 PRHDT and CDR2 FYEKMQ (reference sequence). Trimming removed 2 bases from V and 0 bases from J, with 8 bases in between. This CDR3 has 15 amino acids. Here the CDR3 DNA reads TGTGCCAGCAGCTTACCCCGCCGCTCCTACAATGAGCAGTTCTTC. Its protein product is CASSLPRRSYNEQFF. The full variable domain, rest sourced from reference TRBV13 and TRBJ2-1, is AAGVIQSPRHLIKEKRETATLKCYPIPRHDTVYWYQQGPGQDPQFLISFYEKMQSDKGSIPDRFSAQQFSDYHSELNMSSLELGDSALYFCASSLPRRSYNEQFFGPGTRLTVL.

V usage is TRBV6-1 and J usage is TRBJ2-7, with 9 bases identical to TRBD2. The V gene end was trimmed by 2 bases and the J gene end by 3 bases; junction bases not matched to a gene: 5. CDR1 is MNHNS and CDR2 is SASEGT in the germline V gene. The CDR3 contains 15 residues. The CDR3: CASSEKTSGNYEQYF. For the CDR3, the DNA is TGTGCCAGCAGTGAAAAGACTAGCGGAAACTACGAGCAGTACTTC.

This chain connects TRBV7-9 to TRBJ2-1; D possibly corresponds to TRBD2 (6 bases). Trimming removed 4 bases at V and 7 bases at J, with 14 bases between. This CDR3 region has 14 residues. The V gene's germline CDR1 is SEHNR and CDR2 FQNEAQ (reference sequence). The CDR3 loop reads CASSYGTRGNEQFF. The CDR3 region has the DNA TGTGCCAGCAGCTATGGGACTCGGGGGAATGAGCAGTTCTTC.

The chain links TRBV11-2 to TRBJ2-5; tentatively, D is TRBD1 (5 bases). The V gene's germline CDR1 is SGHAT and CDR2 FQNNGV. Deletions cut 0 bases from V and 3 bases from J, with 8 bases between. CDR3 length: 14 amino acids. The CDR3 sequence: CASSLDIQEETQYF. The CDR3 bases are TGTGCCAGCAGCTTAGACATACAGGAAGAGACCCAGTACTTC.

CDR3 nucleotides: TGTGCCAGCAGCTACGGGCCTCAAGAGACCCAGTACTTC. This encodes CASSYGPQETQYF. The chain combines TRBV7-9 with TRBJ2-5; D uncertain. Trimming left V 4 bases short and J 2 bases short, with 8 bases between. This CDR3 spans 13 amino acids. Per the germline V gene, CDR1 is SEHNR and CDR2 is FQNEAQ (reference sequence). Full variable domain (rest looked up from reference TRBV7-9 and TRBJ2-5): DTGVSQNPRHKITKRGQNVTFRCDPISEHNRLYWYRQTLGQGPEFLTYFQNEAQLEKSRLLSDRFSAERPKGSFSTLEIQRTEQGDSAMYLCASSYGPQETQYFGPGTRLLVL.

The CDR3 DNA reads TGTGCCAGCAGCTTAGGGGTAGGGACGTCCGGGGCCAACGTCCTGACTTTC. Translated, it gives CASSLGVGTSGANVLTF. The chain is built from TRBV7-9 and TRBJ2-6, with D possibly being TRBD1 or TRBD2 (5 bases each). The CDR3 is 17 residues long. The ends were cut back, 1 base at V and 4 bases at J, with 14 bases in the middle. The germline V gene encodes CDR1 SEHNR and CDR2 FQNEAQ (reference sequence).

Note on this clone: An end of the junction does not agree with germline; a read error may underlie this. This chain connects TRBV7-9 to TRBJ2-3; 13 bases align to TRBD2. CDR3 size: 18 residues. Looked up from germline, CDR1 is SEHNR and CDR2 is FQNEAQ (reference sequence). The CDR3 DNA is TGTGTCAGCAGCTCCCGGACTAGCGGGAGAGGGGGCACAGATACGCAGTATTTT. Translating it yields CVSSSRTSGRGGTDTQYF.

This chain uses TRBV27 with TRBJ1-1, with a possible D match to TRBD1 (5 bases). Germline V CDR1 and CDR2: MNHEY, SMNVEV (reference sequence). Deletions cut 4 bases from V and 2 bases from J, with 17 bases between. The CDR3 consists of 16 residues. The chain's CDR3 is CASSWGPSHFNTEAFF. The DNA for the CDR3 is TGTGCCAGCAGTTGGGGCCCCTCTCACTTTAACACTGAAGCTTTCTTT.

The V gene is TRBV5-1, the J gene TRBJ2-1; D gene unclear. The V end lost 1 base, the J end lost 1 base, and 9 bases lay between the germline ends. This CDR3 has 15 residues. CDR1 is SGHRS, CDR2 YFSETQ, per germline. The CDR3, as DNA: TGCGCCAGCAGCTTGATGGTCGGGTCCTACAATGAGCAGTTCTTC. Its protein product is CASSLMVGSYNEQFF.

The genes are TRBV4-1 and TRBJ2-3, with D unclear. Germline values: CDR1 MGHRA, CDR2 YSYEKL. The CDR3 has 15 amino acids. V was shortened by 4 bases and J by 0 bases, with 11 bases between the two germline ends. The CDR3 DNA reads TGCGCCAGCAGCCCTCACGGTTTAAGCACAGATACGCAGTATTTT. Translation: CASSPHGLSTDTQYF.

This clone came up once. The V gene is TRBV5-1, the J gene TRBJ1-1, with D possibly matching TRBD1 (5 bases). This CDR3 contains 14 residues. Trimming took off 4 bases at V and 0 bases at J, with 10 bases between the two ends. Germline CDR1 is SGHRS and CDR2 is YFSETQ. The CDR3: CASSPTALNTEAFF. Written as DNA, the CDR3 is TGCGCCAGCAGCCCGACAGCATTGAACACTGAAGCTTTCTTT. The full variable domain, completed using reference TRBV5-1 and TRBJ1-1, is KAGVTQTPRYLIKTRGQQVTLSCSPISGHRSVSWYQQTPGQGLQFLFEYFSETQRNKGNFPGRFSGRQFSNSRSEMNVSTLELGDSALYLCASSPTALNTEAFFGQGTRLTVV.

The V and J genes are TRBV7-9 and TRBJ2-7; 14 positions agree with TRBD2. Germline loops: CDR1 SEHNR, CDR2 FQNEAQ (reference sequence). The trim removed 3 bases at V and 6 bases at J, leaving 4 bases unmatched. The CDR3 has 15 amino acids. The CDR3 nucleotides are TGTGCCAGCAGCTTCGGGACTAGCGGGAGATCCGAGCAGTACTTC. The encoded protein is CASSFGTSGRSEQYF.

V usage is TRBV6-5 and J usage is TRBJ1-2, with 9 positions matching TRBD1. The germline V gene encodes CDR1 MNHEY and CDR2 SVGAGI. The V and J ends lost 3 bases and 4 bases, in that order; junction bases with no gene match: 3. The CDR3 consists of 14 residues. The CDR3 DNA reads TGTGCCAGCAGTTATCTGGACAGGGGCTATGGCTACACCTTC. Encoded protein: CASSYLDRGYGYTF.

The V and J genes are TRBV28 and TRBJ2-7; weak D call: TRBD2 (5 bases). This CDR3 is 17 amino acids long. Germline loops: CDR1 MDHEN, CDR2 SYDVKM. V lost 5 bases to trimming and J lost 1 base, with 21 bases between them. The CDR3: CASSPSPGQEDSYEQYF. The DNA of the CDR3 is TGTGCCAGCAGTCCCAGCCCCGGCCAGGAGGATTCCTACGAGCAGTACTTC. Full variable domain (outside the CDR3, taken from reference TRBV28 and TRBJ2-7): DVKVTQSSRYLVKRTGEKVFLECVQDMDHENMFWYRQDPGLGLRLIYFSYDVKMKEKGDIPEGYSVSREKKERFSLILESASTNQTSMYLCASSPSPGQEDSYEQYFGPGTRLTVT.

This clone appeared once. This chain connects TRBV5-6 to TRBJ1-5; 8 bases are shared with TRBD1. Per the germline V gene, CDR1 is SGHDT and CDR2 is YYEEEE. V lost 4 bases, J lost 3 bases, and 6 bases stayed unmatched. The CDR3 runs 15 residues. The CDR3 spells CASSTTGGPNQPQHF. The DNA for the CDR3 is TGTGCCAGCAGCACAACAGGGGGTCCCAATCAGCCCCAGCATTTT.

This clone came up a few times. The chain employs TRBV5-1 and TRBJ1-1; 7 nucleotides align to TRBD1. The CDR3 has 15 amino acids. Germline-derived CDR1 and CDR2 are SGHRS and YFSETQ. V dropped 0 bases and J dropped 4; count of bases not matched to a gene: 6. This CDR3 reads CASSLAQGGATEAFF. DNA of the CDR3: TGCGCCAGCAGCTTGGCCCAGGGGGGGGCCACTGAAGCTTTCTTT.